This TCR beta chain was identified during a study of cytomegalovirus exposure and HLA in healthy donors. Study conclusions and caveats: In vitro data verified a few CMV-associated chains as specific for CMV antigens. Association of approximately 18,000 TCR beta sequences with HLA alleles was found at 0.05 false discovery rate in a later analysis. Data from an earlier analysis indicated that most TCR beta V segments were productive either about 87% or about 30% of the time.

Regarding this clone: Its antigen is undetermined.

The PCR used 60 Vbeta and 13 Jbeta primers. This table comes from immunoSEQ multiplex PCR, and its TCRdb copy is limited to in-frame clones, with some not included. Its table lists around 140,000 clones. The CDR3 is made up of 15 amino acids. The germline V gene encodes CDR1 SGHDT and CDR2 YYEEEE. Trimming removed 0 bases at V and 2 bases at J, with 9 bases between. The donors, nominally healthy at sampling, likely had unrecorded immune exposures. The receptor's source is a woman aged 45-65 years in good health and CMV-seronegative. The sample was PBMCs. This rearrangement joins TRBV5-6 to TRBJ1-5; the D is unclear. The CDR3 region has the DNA TGTGCCAGCAGCTTGGCGTCTAGTGGCAATCAGCCCCAGCATTTT. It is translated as CASSLASSGNQPQHF. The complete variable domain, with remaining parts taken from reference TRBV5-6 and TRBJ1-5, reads DAGVTQSPTHLIKTRGQQVTLRCSPKSGHDTVSWYQQALGQGPQFIFQYYEEEERQRGNFPDRFSGHQFPNYSSELNVNALLLGDSALYLCASSLASSGNQPQHFGDGTRLSIL.